The subject of this entry is one TCR beta chain. Antigen: not known. Germline CDR1 is MRHNA and CDR2 is SNTAGT. J lost 2 bases, V lost 4 bases, and 5 bases had no gene match. The CDR3 spans 15 residues. Across 18 months, stable Graves' hyperthyroidism was marked by no progression to ophthalmopathy. Thyroid ultrasound, orbital computed tomography, clinical symptoms, and serum thyroxine and TRAb underpinned diagnoses. Amplification yielded TCR beta CDR3 regions, with RNA transcripts as the source. The TCR CDR3 first-round RT-PCR relied on the HTBI primer set. TCRdb reprocessed the multiplex PCR reads via MiXCR and lists one record per CDR3 protein. The repertoire includes hundreds of thousands of distinct CDR3 sequences, around 16% of them detected once, and about 14% sits in the top ten. This sample stems from a study of T cells in Graves' hyperthyroidism and ophthalmopathy. The study, taken as a whole, reports: Blood also carried most thyroid clonotypes expanded above 0.001.

The sequence was obtained from a woman aged 18-29 years with Graves' hyperthyroidism. The sequencing sample was made of blood. J is TRBJ2-3 and V is TRBV6-4; TRBD2 agrees at 8 bases. CDR3 residues: CASSAQRGPTDTQYF. As DNA, the CDR3 is TGTGCCAGCAGTGCCCAGCGGGGGCCCACAGATACGCAGTATTTT.